Below are 26 T cell receptor beta chains sequenced from a single sample in a study of blood T cell repertoires in COVID-19. Repertoires were generated with immunoSEQ multiplex PCR, while TCRdb's copy carries only in-frame clones and drops some. Of 130,000 to 150,000 clones listed, roughly 89% were seen once; the top ten hold 4.3%. Sequenced input: peripheral blood. These receptors were taken from a woman in her forties with acute or convalescent COVID-19.

CDR3 protein: CSVEKVYKNTEAFF. DNA of the CDR3: TGCAGCGTTGAAAAAGTTTACAAGAACACTGAAGCTTTCTTT. The J gene is TRBJ1-1, the V gene TRBV29-1; D is uncertain. Looked up from germline, CDR1 is SQVTM and CDR2 is ANQGSEA. The CDR3 covers 14 residues. Trimming shortened V by 2 bases and J by 1 base, and 11 bases separated the two germline ends.

This clone was seen a single time. The chain links TRBV7-2 to TRBJ1-2; D is undetermined. The germline V gene encodes CDR1 SGHTA and CDR2 FQGNSA. This CDR3 is 14 amino acids long. Trimming removed 7 bases at V and 7 bases at J, with 19 bases between. CDR3 amino acids: CASTSGREQRGYTF. CDR3 bases: TGTGCCAGCACCTCCGGGCGGGAACAGCGTGGCTACACCTTC. The whole variable domain, filled in from reference TRBV7-2 and TRBJ1-2, reads GAGVSQSPSNKVTEKGKDVELRCDPISGHTALYWYRQSLGQGLEFLIYFQGNSAPDKSGLPSDRFSAERTGGSVSTLTIQRTQQEDSAVYLCASTSGREQRGYTFGSGTRLTVV.

The rearrangement uses TRBV7-3 and TRBJ2-2; 11 nucleotides align to TRBD2. CDR3 length: 19 residues. The V and J ends lost 2 bases and 7 bases, in that order; junction bases with no gene match: 15. Germline V CDR1 and CDR2: SGHTA, FQGTGA. The CDR3: CASSLLPSGGPRSNGELFF. In nucleotides, the CDR3 is TGTGCCAGCAGCTTACTCCCTAGCGGGGGGCCAAGATCGAACGGGGAGCTGTTTTTT.

The chain recombines TRBV7-7 with TRBJ2-2, with 12 bases that match TRBD2. This CDR3 contains 16 residues. V dropped 7 bases and J dropped 2; count of bases not matched to a gene: 5. Germline assignment: CDR1 SSHAT and CDR2 FNYEAQ (reference sequence). The CDR3 DNA sequence: TGTGCCAGCACCCGACTAGCGGGGGATAACACCGGGGAGCTGTTTTTT. This gives the protein CASTRLAGDNTGELFF. The whole variable domain, remainder taken from reference TRBV7-7 and TRBJ2-2, is GAGVSQSPRYKVTKRGQDVTLRCDPISSHATLYWYQQALGQGPEFLTYFNYEAQPDKSGLPSDRFSAERPEGSISTLTIQRTEQRDSAMYRCASTRLAGDNTGELFFGEGSRLTVL.

This chain connects TRBV5-5 to TRBJ2-2; D gene unclear. V gave up 5 bases and J gave up 3 bases, with 14 bases separating them. The CDR3 runs to 15 residues. Germline values: CDR1 SGHKS, CDR2 YYEKEE (reference sequence). DNA of the CDR3: TGTGCCAGCAGTTTTGTACGTACGGACACCGGGGAGCTGTTTTTT. Translated: CASSFVRTDTGELFF.

The V call is TRBV5-4, the J call TRBJ2-2; 12 bases are a match to TRBD2. Germline assignment: CDR1 SGHNT and CDR2 YYREEE (reference sequence). The length of the CDR3 is 17 residues. V trimming: 0 bases; J trimming: 6 bases; junction bases outside the gene matches: 6. The CDR3 loop is CASSLGRTSGTSGELFF. CDR3 nucleotides: TGTGCCAGCAGCTTGGGAAGGACTAGCGGGACTTCCGGGGAGCTGTTTTTT.

This sequence joins TRBV6-5 and TRBJ1-1, with 9 bases matching TRBD1. J gave up 6 bases and V 1 base, and 9 bases lay outside the gene matches. This CDR3 has 16 residues. The V gene's germline CDR1 is MNHEY and CDR2 SVGAGI. CDR3 sequence reads: CASSYFGTGSGAEAFF. In DNA form, the CDR3 reads TGTGCCAGCAGTTACTTCGGGACAGGGAGCGGAGCTGAAGCTTTCTTT.

This clone appeared many times. The rearrangement links TRBV7-2 to TRBJ1-4; 9 bases match TRBD1. The CDR3 covers 14 residues. Germline CDR1 is SGHTA and CDR2 is FQGNSA. V lost 5 bases, J lost 6 bases, and 4 bases stayed unmatched. The CDR3 loop reads CASSIQGADEKLFF. The CDR3 region has the DNA TGTGCCAGCAGCATACAGGGGGCGGATGAAAAACTGTTTTTT.

The chain links TRBV5-4 to TRBJ1-2, with D unclear. V lost 0 bases and J 2 bases, leaving 8 bases between the germline ends. Germline V gene sequence: CDR1 SGHNT, CDR2 YYREEE (reference sequence). This CDR3 has 14 amino acids. CDR3 sequence reads: CASSLGQSNYGYTF. Written as DNA, the CDR3 is TGTGCCAGCAGCTTGGGTCAGTCCAACTATGGCTACACCTTC.

The V and J genes are TRBV27 and TRBJ1-1, with TRBD1 matching over 11 bases. The CDR3 runs to 15 residues. Germline V gives CDR1 MNHEY, CDR2 SMNVEV (reference sequence). With 5 bases clipped from V and 9 bases from J, the junction kept 11 bases outside the gene matches. The CDR3 DNA is TGTGCCAGCAGTCGTACGCTGGGACAGGGGGAGCAAGCTTTCTTT. Protein product: CASSRTLGQGEQAFF.

This clone was counted a few times. The CDR3 spells CAGGLAEATGELFF. The DNA for the CDR3 is TGTGCCGGGGGACTAGCGGAGGCCACCGGGGAGCTGTTTTTT. The chain couples TRBV7-9 to TRBJ2-2; 11 bases fit TRBD2. CDR1 is SEHNR, CDR2 FQNEAQ, per germline (reference sequence). This CDR3 has 14 amino acids. V dropped 11 bases and J dropped 4; count of bases not matched to a gene: 6.

The genes are TRBV6-5 and TRBJ1-1, with D possibly TRBD1 on 6 matching bases. V lost 6 bases, J lost 0 bases, and 14 bases lay in between. The CDR3 has 15 amino acids. The germline V gene has CDR1 MNHEY and CDR2 SVGAGI. CDR3 nucleotide sequence: TGTGCCAGCAGGATCTCGACAGGATTGAACACTGAAGCTTTCTTT. Its protein product is CASRISTGLNTEAFF.

This sequence joins TRBV4-3 and TRBJ1-2, with D possibly matching TRBD1 (5 bases). Trimming left V 0 bases short and J 4 bases short, with 18 bases between. CDR1 is LGHNA, CDR2 YSLEER, per germline. The CDR3 covers 17 residues. CDR3 bases: TGCGCCAGCAGCCAAGATCCCCGGTCAATGACAGTCTATGGCTACACCTTC. Its translation: CASSQDPRSMTVYGYTF.

This sequence joins TRBV3-1 (or the pseudogene TRBV3-2) and TRBJ2-2, with 11 nucleotides matching TRBD2. The V gene's germline CDR1 is LGHDT and CDR2 YNNKEL (reference sequence). The CDR3 loop spans 17 amino acids. The junction had 5 bases not matched to a gene; V was cut back by 0 bases and J by 5 bases. CDR3 bases: TGTGCCAGCAGCCAAGAGGGACTAGCGGTACCAACCGGGGAGCTGTTTTTT. Amino acids: CASSQEGLAVPTGELFF.

J is TRBJ1-5 and V is TRBV3-1 (or the pseudogene TRBV3-2); unclear D gene. Trimming shortened V by 2 bases and J by 0 bases, and 5 bases separated the two germline ends. Germline CDR1 is LGHDT and CDR2 is YNNKEL (reference sequence). There are 14 residues in the CDR3. CDR3 coding DNA: TGTGCCAGCAGCCAACGACTTAGCAATCAGCCCCAGCATTTT. Its protein product is CASSQRLSNQPQHF.

Details on this clone: This CDR3 is also generated by other DNA sequences in the sample. The CDR3 here is CASSLAGGNTEAFF. CDR3 coding DNA: TGCGCCAGCAGCTTGGCCGGGGGGAACACTGAAGCTTTCTTT. V gene TRBV5-1 combines with J gene TRBJ1-1, with D perhaps TRBD1 (5 bases). The CDR3 length is 14 residues. Between the trimmed V and J ends, which lost 0 bases and 1 base, there was a span of 7 bases. Looked up from germline, CDR1 is SGHRS and CDR2 is YFSETQ.

This clone has just one count. The chain joins TRBV6-6 to TRBJ1-2; weak D call: TRBD1 (6 bases). Germline V lookup: CDR1 MNHNY, CDR2 SVGAGI (reference sequence). The CDR3 spans 14 residues. The ends were cut back, 6 bases at V and 3 bases at J, with 14 bases in the middle. The CDR3 spells CASREQGLDYGYTF. DNA for the CDR3: TGTGCCAGCAGGGAACAGGGCTTAGACTATGGCTACACCTTC.

The chain is built from TRBV5-1 and TRBJ2-7; 8 nucleotides match TRBD1. The V gene's germline CDR1 is SGHRS and CDR2 YFSETQ. J lost 0 bases, V lost 0 bases, and 11 bases had no gene match. The CDR3 contains 18 residues. The chain's CDR3 is CASSLDATGDFPSYEQYF. CDR3 nucleotide sequence: TGCGCCAGCAGCTTGGATGCGACAGGGGATTTTCCCTCCTACGAGCAGTACTTC.

The chain has TRBV28 and TRBJ2-1; tentative D call: TRBD2 (6 bases). V was trimmed by 5 bases and J by 10 bases, leaving 12 bases between them. Germline CDR1 MDHEN, CDR2 SYDVKM. The CDR3 length is 12 residues. CDR3 sequence (DNA): TGTGCCAGCAGTGGATGGGACTCCGAGCAGTTCTTC. Protein sequence: CASSGWDSEQFF. Combining the CDR3 with reference TRBV28 and TRBJ2-1 gives the whole variable domain DVKVTQSSRYLVKRTGEKVFLECVQDMDHENMFWYRQDPGLGLRLIYFSYDVKMKEKGDIPEGYSVSREKKERFSLILESASTNQTSMYLCASSGWDSEQFFGPGTRLTVL.

The chain joins TRBV5-1 to TRBJ1-1, with TRBD1 matching 8 bases. CDR1 and CDR2 (germline): SGHRS, YFSETQ. The CDR3 sequence is 15 residues long. The ends lost 5 bases at V and 1 base at J; junction bases unmatched: 7. In DNA form, the CDR3 reads TGCGCCAGCAGGCCAGGACAGGGAGAGAACACTGAAGCTTTCTTT. Protein: CASRPGQGENTEAFF.

The sample holds one count of this clone. The rearrangement links TRBV28 to TRBJ2-7; 9 nucleotides agree with TRBD1. This CDR3 has 13 amino acids. Per germline, CDR1 MDHEN and CDR2 SYDVKM. Trimming at V came to 5 bases and at J to 5 bases, leaving 4 bases not matched to a gene. Here the CDR3 DNA reads TGTGCCAGCAGTACCAGACAGGGGGACGAGCAGTACTTC. Translating gives CASSTRQGDEQYF.

The chain has TRBV6-5 and TRBJ1-5, with D hard to call. The V gene lost 6 bases and the J gene lost 8 bases, with 17 bases spanning the gap. This CDR3 has 14 amino acids. Germline loops: CDR1 MNHEY, CDR2 SVGAGI. CDR3 bases: TGTGCCAGCAGCCCCTTCCTGCCCCCGGAGCCCCAGCATTTT. Translating gives CASSPFLPPEPQHF.

This chain joins TRBV24-1 and TRBJ2-1, with D perhaps matching TRBD1 (6 bases). From germline, CDR1 is KGHDR and CDR2 SFDVKD. The CDR3 sequence is 13 residues long. The V gene lost 3 bases and the J gene lost 8 bases, with 10 bases spanning the gap. The CDR3 loop reads CATSDTTGDEQFF. In DNA, the CDR3 is TGTGCCACCAGTGATACGACAGGCGATGAGCAGTTCTTC.

This chain joins TRBV10-3 and TRBJ2-2, with TRBD1 identical over 7 bases. The V and J ends lost 10 bases and 6 bases, in that order; junction bases with no gene match: 14. Germline CDR1 and CDR2: ENHRY and SYGVKD. This CDR3 region has 15 residues. The CDR3 DNA follows: TGTGCCACGGGGCAGGGGGACGTTCTAGCCGGGGAGCTGTTTTTT. Its protein is CATGQGDVLAGELFF.

The V and J genes are TRBV6-6 and TRBJ2-3; weak D call: TRBD2 (5 bases). Per germline, CDR1 MNHNY and CDR2 SVGAGI (reference sequence). V dropped 6 bases and J dropped 5 bases, with 9 bases sitting between them. The CDR3 spans 12 residues. This CDR3 is CASSPGVDTQYF. The CDR3 region has the DNA TGTGCCAGCAGCCCCGGGGTAGATACGCAGTATTTT.

V usage is TRBV18 and J usage is TRBJ2-5; TRBD1 matches at 7 bases. CDR1 and CDR2 from the germline V gene are KGHSH and LQKENI. V trimming: 5 bases; J trimming: 3 bases; junction bases outside the gene matches: 3. This CDR3 is built from 13 residues. The CDR3 DNA sequence: TGTGCCAGCTCATCGGGACAGAAAGAGACCCAGTACTTC. Translating it yields CASSSGQKETQYF.